Listed below are T cell receptor beta chains from one sample, sequenced in a study of cytotoxic CD8 clonotypes in ibrutinib-treated CLL. Only in-frame clones appear in the TCRdb table, and some are missing; sequencing was by immunoSEQ multiplex PCR. The profile shows approximately 57,000 clones, 56% of them singletons. Sequenced material: PBMCs, taken after 24 months of ibrutinib treatment. The source is a human donor with chronic lymphocytic leukemia. Each CDR3 is given with its conserved first and last residue. The size of a clone is reported for some rows only, either as once, few or many, or as a class for expanded clones.

- TRBJ1-5 TRBV4-1 CASSPMTGEQPQHF
few TRBJ2-7 TRBV6-6 CASSLRGTDYEQYF
- TRBJ2-7 TRBV5-1 CASSPGRFGPLEQYF
few TRBJ1-4 TRBV5-1 CAGGPSETNEKLFF
- TRBJ1-1 TRBV18 CASSVLDLGGAFF
- TRBJ2-1 TRBV2 CASSADRSINEQFF
- TRBJ1-5 TRBV25-1 CASSAAGNQPQHF
few TRBJ1-5 TRBV18 CASSPRGVQGLSNQPQHF
- TRBJ1-6 TRBV27 CASSLGGNNSPLHF
- TRBJ2-3 TRBV6-1 CASSEDTDTQYF
few TRBJ1-4 TRBV28 CASSHQSRAGVEKLFF
few TRBJ1-5 TRBV25-1 CASSEVGGRNQPQHF
- TRBJ2-2 TRBV27 CASSLDRVAGELFF
- TRBJ1-3 TRBV5-1 CASSEQGASGNTIYF
few TRBJ2-7 TRBV7-2 CASSFDQGLAGAGQYF
- TRBJ2-6 TRBV6-1 CASGISGANVLTF
- TRBJ2-1 TRBV7-9 CASSAAGRSYNEQFF
many TRBJ2-7 TRBV4-1 CASSRDTYYEQYF
- TRBJ1-1 TRBV9 CASSPTARGSEAFF
once TRBJ2-7 TRBV30 CAWSSGQGWIYEQYF
- TRBJ2-1 TRBV27 CASSFTSQIGEQFF
- TRBJ2-2 TRBV6-6 CASRVAGGRTGELFF
- TRBJ1-2 TRBV19 CASSPRQGAYYGYTF
once TRBJ2-2 TRBV6-5 CASSYSFTGQTGELFF
medium-sized TRBJ2-1 TRBV27 CASNQGGGEQFF
few TRBJ1-2 TRBV14 CASSQIRANYGYTF